The TCR beta chain described here comes from a study of response to subunit inactivated influenza vaccine. Study-wide points: The study's authors posited that every seasonal influenza vaccination enlists few new T cells.

From the RT-PCR reads, TCRdb called clonotypes with MiXCR, one entry per CDR3 protein. The table has approximately 300,000 distinct CDR3 sequences, approximately 23% seen once. This CDR3 contains 15 residues. CDR1 is LGHDT, CDR2 YNNKEL, per germline (reference sequence). The V end was cut by 0 bases, the J end by 5 bases, with 13 bases between. This clonotype was detected a few times. No antigen is known for it. The clonotype originates from a man between 50 and 75 years old who received an inactivated influenza vaccine. Sequencing used PBMCs from blood, obtained 21 months after vaccination. The chain carries TRBV3-1 and TRBJ1-1, with D unclear. The CDR3 nucleotides read TGTGCCAGCAGCCAAGAAAGGGTATTGAGGACTGAAGCTTTCTTT. Translation: CASSQERVLRTEAFF.